The source of this T cell receptor beta chain is a study of tumor and adjacent non-tumor tissue in lung cancer. About the research overall: The patients, about nine men and four to six women, were roughly 31 to 80 with stage I to III disease. Approximately 4 million productive TCRbeta reads were obtained per sample on average. Broader study findings: Tumor tissue had significantly higher TCR diversity than normal lung.

The CDR3 is 11 residues long. Germline values: CDR1 MNHNS, CDR2 SASEGT. RNA was extracted from bulk tissue without any cell sorting. Newly diagnosed lung cancer patients had thoracic surgery in China, August–November 2014, without prior chemotherapy. Of note for this clonotype: What it binds is unknown. Compared with germline, one end of the junction differs, possibly owing to a read error.

A modified ARM-PCR protocol with three rounds of nested PCR amplified TCRbeta. TCRdb recomputed calls from the multiplex PCR reads with MiXCR, one row per CDR3 protein. The sample records 65,000 to 75,000 distinct CDR3 sequences, more than 70% being singletons. Sequencing was done on a sample of lung tumor tissue. V gene TRBV6-1 combines with J gene TRBJ2-7, with D uncertain. The TCR comes from a man in his fifties or sixties with non-small cell lung cancer. As DNA, the CDR3 is TGTGCCACCAGTGAAAACCATGAGCAGTACTTC. Amino acids: CATSENHEQYF.